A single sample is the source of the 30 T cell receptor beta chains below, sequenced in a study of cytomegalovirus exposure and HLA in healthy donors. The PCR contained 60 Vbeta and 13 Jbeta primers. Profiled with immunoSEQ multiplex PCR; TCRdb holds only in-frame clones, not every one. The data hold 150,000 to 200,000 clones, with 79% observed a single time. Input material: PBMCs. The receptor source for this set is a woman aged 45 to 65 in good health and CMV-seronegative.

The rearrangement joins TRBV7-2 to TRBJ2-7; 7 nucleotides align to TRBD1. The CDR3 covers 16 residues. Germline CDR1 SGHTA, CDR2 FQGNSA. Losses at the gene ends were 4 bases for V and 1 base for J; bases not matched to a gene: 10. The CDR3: CASSYPTDRASYEQYF. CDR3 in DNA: TGTGCCAGCAGCTACCCGACTGACAGGGCTTCCTACGAGCAGTACTTC.

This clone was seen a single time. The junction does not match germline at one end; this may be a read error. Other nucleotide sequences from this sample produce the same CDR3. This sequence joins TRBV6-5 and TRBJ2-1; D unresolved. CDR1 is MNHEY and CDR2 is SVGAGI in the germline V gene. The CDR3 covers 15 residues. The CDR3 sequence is CASSYSRSSYNEQFF. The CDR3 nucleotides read TGTGCCAGCAGTTACTCGAGGAGCTCCTATAATGAGCAGTTCTTC.

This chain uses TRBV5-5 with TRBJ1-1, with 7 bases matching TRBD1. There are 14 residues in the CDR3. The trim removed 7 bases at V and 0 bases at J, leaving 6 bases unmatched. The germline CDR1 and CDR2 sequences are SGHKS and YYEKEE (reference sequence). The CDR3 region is CASRRDRLNTEAFF. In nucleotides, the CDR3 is TGTGCCAGCCGGCGGGACAGATTGAACACTGAAGCTTTCTTT. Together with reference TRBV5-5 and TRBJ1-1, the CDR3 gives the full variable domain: DAGVTQSPTHLIKTRGQQVTLRCSPISGHKSVSWYQQVLGQGPQFIFQYYEKEERGRGNFPDRFSARQFPNYSSELNVNALLLGDSALYLCASRRDRLNTEAFFGQGTRLTVV.

CDR3 amino acids: CASSEDRGGTKNIQYF. CDR3 bases: TGTGCCAGCAGCGAGGACAGGGGTGGAACCAAAAACATTCAGTACTTC. The chain combines TRBV2 with TRBJ2-4; 9 nucleotides align to TRBD1. The length of the CDR3 is 16 residues. From germline, CDR1 is SNHLY and CDR2 FYNNEI. Trimming took 6 bases from V and 2 from J; bases not matched to a gene: 8.

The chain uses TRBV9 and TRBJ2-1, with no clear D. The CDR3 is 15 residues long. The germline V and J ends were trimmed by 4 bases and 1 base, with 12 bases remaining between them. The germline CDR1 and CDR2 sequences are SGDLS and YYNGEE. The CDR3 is CASSPSPRSYNEQFF. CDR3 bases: TGTGCCAGCAGCCCTTCTCCCAGATCCTACAATGAGCAGTTCTTC.

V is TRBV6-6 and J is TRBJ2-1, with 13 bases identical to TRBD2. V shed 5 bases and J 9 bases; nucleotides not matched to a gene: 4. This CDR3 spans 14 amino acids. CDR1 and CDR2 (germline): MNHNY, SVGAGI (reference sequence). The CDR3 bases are TGTGCCAGCAGTGGACTAGCGGGAGCAGGTGAGCAGTTCTTC. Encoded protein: CASSGLAGAGEQFF.

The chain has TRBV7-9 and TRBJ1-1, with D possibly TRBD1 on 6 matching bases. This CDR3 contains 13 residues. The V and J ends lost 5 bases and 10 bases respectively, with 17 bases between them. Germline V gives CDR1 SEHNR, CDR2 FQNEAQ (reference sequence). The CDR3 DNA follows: TGTGCCAGCAGCCTACAGGGTAGTCCAGCAGCTTTCTTT. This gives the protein CASSLQGSPAAFF. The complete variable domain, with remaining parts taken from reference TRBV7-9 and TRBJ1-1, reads DTGVSQNPRHKITKRGQNVTFRCDPISEHNRLYWYRQTLGQGPEFLTYFQNEAQLEKSRLLSDRFSAERPKGSFSTLEIQRTEQGDSAMYLCASSLQGSPAAFFGQGTRLTVV.

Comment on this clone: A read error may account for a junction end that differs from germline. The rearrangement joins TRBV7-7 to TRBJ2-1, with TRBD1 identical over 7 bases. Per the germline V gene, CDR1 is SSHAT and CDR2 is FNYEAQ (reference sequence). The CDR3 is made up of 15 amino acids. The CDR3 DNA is TGTGCTAGCAGCGAGGGGGCAGGGATCTACAATGAGCAGTTCTTC. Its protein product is CASSEGAGIYNEQFF. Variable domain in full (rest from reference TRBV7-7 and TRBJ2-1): GAGVSQSPRYKVTKRGQDVTLRCDPISSHATLYWYQQALGQGPEFLTYFNYEAQPDKSGLPSDRFSAERPEGSISTLTIQRTEQRDSAMYRCASSEGAGIYNEQFFGPGTRLTVL.

CDR3 loop: CASTWTGGTEAFF. CDR3 DNA sequence: TGTGCCAGCACCTGGACAGGGGGCACTGAAGCTTTCTTT. V usage is TRBV5-6 and J usage is TRBJ1-1, with 10 positions matching TRBD1. Per the germline V gene, CDR1 is SGHDT and CDR2 is YYEEEE. The V gene end was trimmed by 6 bases and the J gene end by 4 bases; junction bases not matched to a gene: 3. The CDR3 is 13 amino acids.

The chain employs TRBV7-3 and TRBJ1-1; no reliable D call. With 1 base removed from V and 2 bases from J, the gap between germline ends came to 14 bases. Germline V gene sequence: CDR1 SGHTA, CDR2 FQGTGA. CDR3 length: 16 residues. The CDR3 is CASSLNPGMGNTEAFF. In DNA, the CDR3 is TGTGCCAGCAGCTTAAACCCCGGGATGGGAAACACTGAAGCTTTCTTT.

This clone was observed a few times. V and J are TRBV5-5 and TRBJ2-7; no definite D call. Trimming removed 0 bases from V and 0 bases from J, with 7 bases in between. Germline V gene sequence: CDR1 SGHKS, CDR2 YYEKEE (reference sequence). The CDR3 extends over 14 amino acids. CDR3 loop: CASSLVRNSYEQYF. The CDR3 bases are TGTGCCAGCAGCTTGGTGCGTAACTCCTACGAGCAGTACTTC.

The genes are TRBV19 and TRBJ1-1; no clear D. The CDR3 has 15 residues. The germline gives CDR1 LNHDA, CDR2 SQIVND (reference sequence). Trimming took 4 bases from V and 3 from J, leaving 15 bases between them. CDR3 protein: CASSTRNFQDTEAFF. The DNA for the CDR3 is TGTGCCAGTAGTACCCGGAACTTCCAGGACACTGAAGCTTTCTTT.

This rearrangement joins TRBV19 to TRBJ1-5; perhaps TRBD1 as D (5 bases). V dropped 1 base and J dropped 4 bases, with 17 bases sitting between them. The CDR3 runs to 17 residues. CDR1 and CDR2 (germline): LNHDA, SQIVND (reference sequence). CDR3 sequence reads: CASSIGATARANQPQHF. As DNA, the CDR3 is TGTGCCAGTAGTATAGGAGCGACAGCCCGGGCAAATCAGCCCCAGCATTTT.

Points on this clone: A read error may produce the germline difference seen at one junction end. The CDR3 DNA reads TGTTCCAGCAGCCCTAGCACGGCCCCTGGCTTTAATGAAAAACTGTTTTTT. This gives the protein CSSSPSTAPGFNEKLFF. This chain joins TRBV7-9 and TRBJ1-4, with D unresolved. This CDR3 comprises 17 residues. Germline V gene data show CDR1 as SEHNR and CDR2 as FQNEAQ (reference sequence). Using reference TRBV7-9 and TRBJ1-4 for the parts outside the CDR3, the full variable domain is DTGVSQNPRHKITKRGQNVTFRCDPISEHNRLYWYRQTLGQGPEFLTYFQNEAQLEKSRLLSDRFSAERPKGSFSTLEIQRTEQGDSAMYLCSSSPSTAPGFNEKLFFGSGTQLSVL.

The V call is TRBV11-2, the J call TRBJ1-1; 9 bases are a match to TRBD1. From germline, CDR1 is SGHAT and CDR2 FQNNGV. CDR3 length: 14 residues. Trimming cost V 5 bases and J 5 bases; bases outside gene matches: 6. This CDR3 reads CASSPGQGSTEAFF. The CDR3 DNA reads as TGTGCCAGCAGCCCCGGACAGGGGAGTACTGAAGCTTTCTTT.

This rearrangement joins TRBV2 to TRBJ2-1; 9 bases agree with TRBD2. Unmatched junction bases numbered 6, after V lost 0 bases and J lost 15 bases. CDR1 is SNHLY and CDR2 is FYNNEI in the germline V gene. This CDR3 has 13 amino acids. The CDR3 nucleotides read TGTGCCAGCAGTGAAGCATCCGGGACTAGCCCGTTCTTC. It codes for CASSEASGTSPFF.

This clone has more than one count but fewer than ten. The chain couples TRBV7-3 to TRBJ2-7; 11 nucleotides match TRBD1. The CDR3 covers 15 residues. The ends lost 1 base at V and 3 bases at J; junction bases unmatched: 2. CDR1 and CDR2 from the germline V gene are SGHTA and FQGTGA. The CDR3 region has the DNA TGTGCCAGCAGCTTAAGTGGGACAGGGGGCTACGAGCAGTACTTC. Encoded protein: CASSLSGTGGYEQYF.

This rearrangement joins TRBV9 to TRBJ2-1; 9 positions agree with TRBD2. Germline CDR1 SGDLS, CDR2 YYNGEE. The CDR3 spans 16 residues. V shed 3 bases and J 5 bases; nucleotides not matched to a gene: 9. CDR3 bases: TGTGCCAGCAGCGAACGTAGCGGGAGCGGCGACAATGAGCAGTTCTTC. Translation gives CASSERSGSGDNEQFF.

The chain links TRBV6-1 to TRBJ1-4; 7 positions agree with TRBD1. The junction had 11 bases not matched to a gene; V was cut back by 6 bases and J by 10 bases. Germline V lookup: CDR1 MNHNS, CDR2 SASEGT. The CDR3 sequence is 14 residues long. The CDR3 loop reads CASSLQGSGGKLFF. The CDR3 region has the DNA TGTGCCAGCAGCCTACAGGGGTCCGGGGGAAAACTGTTTTTT.

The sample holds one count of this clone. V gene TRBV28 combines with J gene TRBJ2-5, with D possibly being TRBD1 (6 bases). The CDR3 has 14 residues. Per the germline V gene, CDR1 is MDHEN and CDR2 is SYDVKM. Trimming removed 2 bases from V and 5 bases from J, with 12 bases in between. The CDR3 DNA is TGTGCCAGCAGTTTAATTAACAGGGTTGAGACCCAGTACTTC. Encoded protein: CASSLINRVETQYF.

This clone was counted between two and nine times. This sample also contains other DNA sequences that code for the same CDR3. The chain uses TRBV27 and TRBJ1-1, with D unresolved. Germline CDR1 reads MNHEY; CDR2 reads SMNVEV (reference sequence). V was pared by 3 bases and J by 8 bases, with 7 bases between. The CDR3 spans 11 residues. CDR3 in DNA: TGTGCCAGCAGTTTGGGCAGCGAAGCTTTCTTT. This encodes CASSLGSEAFF.

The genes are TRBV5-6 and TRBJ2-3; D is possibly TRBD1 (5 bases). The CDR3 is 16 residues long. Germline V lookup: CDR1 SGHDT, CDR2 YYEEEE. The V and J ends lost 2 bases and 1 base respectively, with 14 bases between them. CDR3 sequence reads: CASSLPTGIGTDTQYF. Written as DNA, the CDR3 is TGTGCCAGCAGCTTACCCACAGGAATCGGCACAGATACGCAGTATTTT.

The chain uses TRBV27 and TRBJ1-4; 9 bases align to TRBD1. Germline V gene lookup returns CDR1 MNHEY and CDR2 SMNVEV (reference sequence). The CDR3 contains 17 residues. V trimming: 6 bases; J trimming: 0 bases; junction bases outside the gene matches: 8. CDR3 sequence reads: CASSTRQGGATNEKLFF. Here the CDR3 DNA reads TGTGCCAGCAGCACCAGACAGGGGGGAGCAACTAATGAAAAACTGTTTTTT.

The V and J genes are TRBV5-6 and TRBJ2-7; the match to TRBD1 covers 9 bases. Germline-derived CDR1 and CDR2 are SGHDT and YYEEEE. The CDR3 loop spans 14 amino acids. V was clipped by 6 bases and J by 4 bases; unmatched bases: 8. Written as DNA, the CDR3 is TGTGCCAGCACGGAACAGGGGGCGAAATACGAGCAGTACTTC. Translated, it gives CASTEQGAKYEQYF.

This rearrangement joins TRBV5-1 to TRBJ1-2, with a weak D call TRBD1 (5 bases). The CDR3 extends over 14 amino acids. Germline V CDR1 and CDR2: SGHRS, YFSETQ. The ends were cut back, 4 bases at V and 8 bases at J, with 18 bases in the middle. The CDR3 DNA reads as TGCGCCAGCAGCCAGGGTAGTGGGCAGGGAGGCTACACCTTC. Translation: CASSQGSGQGGYTF.

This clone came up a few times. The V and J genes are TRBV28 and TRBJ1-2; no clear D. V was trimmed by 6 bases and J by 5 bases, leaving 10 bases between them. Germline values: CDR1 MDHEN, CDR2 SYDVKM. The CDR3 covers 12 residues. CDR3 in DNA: TGTGCCAGCAGCTTGGGAGGGTATGGCTACACCTTC. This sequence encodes CASSLGGYGYTF.

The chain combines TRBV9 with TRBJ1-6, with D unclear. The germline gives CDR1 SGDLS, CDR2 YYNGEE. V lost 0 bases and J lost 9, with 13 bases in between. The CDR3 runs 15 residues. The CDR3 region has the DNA TGTGCCAGCAGCGTAGCGGCCCGGGAGGGTTCACCCCTCCACTTT. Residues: CASSVAAREGSPLHF.

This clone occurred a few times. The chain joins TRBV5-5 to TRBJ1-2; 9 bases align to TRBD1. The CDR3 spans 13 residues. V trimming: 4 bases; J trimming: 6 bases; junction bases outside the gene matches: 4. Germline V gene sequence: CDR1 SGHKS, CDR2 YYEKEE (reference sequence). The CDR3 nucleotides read TGTGCCAGCAGCGGGGGACAGGGCGATGGCTACACCTTC. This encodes CASSGGQGDGYTF.

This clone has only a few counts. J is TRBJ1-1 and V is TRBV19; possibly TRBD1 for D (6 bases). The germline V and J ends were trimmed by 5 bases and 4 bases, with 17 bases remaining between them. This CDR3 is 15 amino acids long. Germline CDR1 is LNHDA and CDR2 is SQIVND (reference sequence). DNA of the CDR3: TGTGCCAGTAGTTTGACAGGCCCTAAAGGCACTGAAGCTTTCTTT. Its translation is CASSLTGPKGTEAFF.

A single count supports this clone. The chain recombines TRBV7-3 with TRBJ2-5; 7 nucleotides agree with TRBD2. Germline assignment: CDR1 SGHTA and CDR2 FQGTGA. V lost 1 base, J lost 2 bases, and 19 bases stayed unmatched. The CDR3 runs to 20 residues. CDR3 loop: CASSLMRFSGIWGSQETQYF. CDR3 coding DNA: TGTGCCAGCAGCTTAATGAGGTTCAGCGGGATTTGGGGTTCACAAGAGACCCAGTACTTC.